The clone carrying this T cell receptor beta chain appeared a few times. The sample comes from a study of blood T cell repertoires in COVID-19. Study summary: Researchers got acute and convalescent COVID-19 samples from the United States, Italy and Spain. Sample material is recorded as cDNA or gDNA derived from T cells, B-cell-depleted T cells, or PBMCs.

Losses at the gene ends were 5 bases for V and 5 bases for J; bases not matched to a gene: 10. CDR3 length equals 15 residues. CDR1 and CDR2 from the germline V gene are MDHEN and SYDVKM. Study processing details: Cell counts per sample came from amplifying reference gene primers. Profiled with immunoSEQ multiplex PCR; TCRdb holds only in-frame clones, not every one. The DNA was the basis for D and trimming; V, J and clone size are from that table. The data show about 190,000 clones, 70% to 85% seen once. Sequencing input: peripheral blood. The source is a woman aged 45-59 years with acute or convalescent COVID-19. This chain connects TRBV28 to TRBJ1-2, with TRBD1 identical over 8 bases. The CDR3 nucleotides are TGTGCCAGCAGTCTTCCGGGACAGGTCGCGTATGGCTACACCTTC. Its protein is CASSLPGQVAYGYTF.